This T cell receptor beta chain comes out of a study of control samples from healthy donors and cancer patients. The table came from immunoSEQ multiplex PCR; TCRdb's copy has only in-frame clones and leaves some out. The repertoire holds about 250,000 clones, with over 70% as singletons. The CDR3 covers 15 residues. CDR1 SGHNT and CDR2 YYREEE come from the germline V gene (reference sequence). V lost 0 bases and J 1 base, leaving 7 bases between the germline ends. This receptor was identified in a woman between 55 and 75 years old with lung cancer. The V and J genes are TRBV5-4 and TRBJ2-2; maybe TRBD2 (6 bases). What was sequenced was PBMCs. The DNA for the CDR3 is TGTGCCAGCAGCTTGGGCGGGGTGAACACCGGGGAGCTGTTTTTT. It encodes CASSLGGVNTGELFF. Supplemented by reference TRBV5-4 and TRBJ2-2, the full variable domain reads ETGVTQSPTHLIKTRGQQVTLRCSSQSGHNTVSWYQQALGQGPQFIFQYYREEENGRGNFPPRFSGLQFPNYSSELNVNALELDDSALYLCASSLGGVNTGELFFGEGSRLTVL.